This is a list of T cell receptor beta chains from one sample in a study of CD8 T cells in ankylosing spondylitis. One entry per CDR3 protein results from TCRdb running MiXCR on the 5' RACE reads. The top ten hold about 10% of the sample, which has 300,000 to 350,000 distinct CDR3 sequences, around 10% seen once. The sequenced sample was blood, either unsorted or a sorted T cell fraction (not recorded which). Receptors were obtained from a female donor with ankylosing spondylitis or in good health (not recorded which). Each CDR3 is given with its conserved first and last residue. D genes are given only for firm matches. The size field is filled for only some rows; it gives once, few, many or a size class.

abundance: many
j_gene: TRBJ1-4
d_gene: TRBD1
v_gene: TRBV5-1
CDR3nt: TGCGCCAGCAGCTTGGCCGATCGGACAGGGGATGAAAAACTGTTTTTT
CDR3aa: CASSLADRTGDEKLFF

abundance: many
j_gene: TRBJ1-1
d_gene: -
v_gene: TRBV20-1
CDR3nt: TGCAGTGGGCAGGGGATGAACACTGAAGCTTTCTTT
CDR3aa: CSGQGMNTEAFF

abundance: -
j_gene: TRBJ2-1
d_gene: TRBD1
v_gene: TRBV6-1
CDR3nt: TGTGCCAGCAGCCGCCCTTCAGGGGGAAATGAGCAGTTCTTC
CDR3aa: CASSRPSGGNEQFF

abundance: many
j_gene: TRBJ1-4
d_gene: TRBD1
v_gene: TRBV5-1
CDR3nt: TGCGCCAGCTCCCGGACAGGCCTAAATGAAAAACTGTTTTTT
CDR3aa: CASSRTGLNEKLFF

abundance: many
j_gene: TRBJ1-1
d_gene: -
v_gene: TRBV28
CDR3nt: TGTGCCAGCAGTGGCCCCGGACAGACATTGGGGACTGAAGCTTTCTTT
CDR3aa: CASSGPGQTLGTEAFF

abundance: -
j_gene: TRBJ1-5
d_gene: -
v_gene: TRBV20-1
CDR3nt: TGCTGTGCCCAGGCCCGGGGTGTAACGGGACGCAATCAGCCCCAGCATTTT
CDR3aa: CCAQARGVTGRNQPQHF

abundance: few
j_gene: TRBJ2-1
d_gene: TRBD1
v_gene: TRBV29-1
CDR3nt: TGCAGCGTTGCTTACGGACAGGGTAAAGGGCAGTTCTTC
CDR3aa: CSVAYGQGKGQFF

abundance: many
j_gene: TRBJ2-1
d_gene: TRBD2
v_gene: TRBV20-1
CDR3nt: TGCAGTGCCATAGGCGGGGGGCGCTCCTACAATGAGCAGTTCTTC
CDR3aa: CSAIGGGRSYNEQFF

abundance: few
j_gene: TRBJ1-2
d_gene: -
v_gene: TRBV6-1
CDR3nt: TGTGCCAGCCGAACTCCAAAGATGGATGGCTACACCTTC
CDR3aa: CASRTPKMDGYTF

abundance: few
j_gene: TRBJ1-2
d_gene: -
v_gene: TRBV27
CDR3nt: TGTGCCAGCAGTTCCTACCGGGACGGTTTTAACTATGGCTACACCTTC
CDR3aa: CASSSYRDGFNYGYTF

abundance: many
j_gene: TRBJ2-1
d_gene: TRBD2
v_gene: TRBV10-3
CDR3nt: TGTGCCATCAGTGAGTCCCTAGCGGGAGATGGTACGTCCCACTACAATGAGCAGTTCTTC
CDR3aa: CAISESLAGDGTSHYNEQFF

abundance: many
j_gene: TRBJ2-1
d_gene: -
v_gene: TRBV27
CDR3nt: TGTGCCAGCAGTTCGTCACTGGGCGTGAATGAGCAGTTCTTC
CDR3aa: CASSSSLGVNEQFF

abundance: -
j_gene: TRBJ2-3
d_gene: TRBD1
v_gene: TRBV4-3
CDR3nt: TGCGCCAGCAGCCAAGATGGGCAGGGGGCTTCAGATACGCAGTATTTT
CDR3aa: CASSQDGQGASDTQYF

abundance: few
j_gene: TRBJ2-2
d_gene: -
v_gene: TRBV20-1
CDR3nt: TGCAGTGCTAGACGCGCAGGGGCCCTCTTGACCGGGGAGCTGTTTTTT
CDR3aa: CSARRAGALLTGELFF

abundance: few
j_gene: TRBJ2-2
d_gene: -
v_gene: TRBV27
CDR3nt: TGTGCCAGCAGTTTTAACTATCCCGGGAGATCCAACACCGGGGAGCTGTTTTTT
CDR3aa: CASSFNYPGRSNTGELFF

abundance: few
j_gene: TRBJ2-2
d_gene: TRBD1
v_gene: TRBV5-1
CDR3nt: TGCGCCAGCAGCTTCCAGGGGGCTCGGACCGGGGAGCTGTTTTTT
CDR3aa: CASSFQGARTGELFF

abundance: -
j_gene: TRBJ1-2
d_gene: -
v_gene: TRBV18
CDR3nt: TGTGCCAGCTCACCAGTCGAATTGGGACAAGCTAACTATGGCTACACCTTC
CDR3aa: CASSPVELGQANYGYTF

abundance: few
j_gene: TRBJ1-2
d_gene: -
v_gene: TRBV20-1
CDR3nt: TGCAGTGCTAGGCAGGATGGCTACACCTTC
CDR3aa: CSARQDGYTF

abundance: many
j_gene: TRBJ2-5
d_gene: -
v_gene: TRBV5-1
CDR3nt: TGCGCCAGCAGCTTGGACATAGGGTTGGAGACCCAGTACTTC
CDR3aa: CASSLDIGLETQYF

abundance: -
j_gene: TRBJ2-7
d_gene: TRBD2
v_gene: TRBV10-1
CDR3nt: TGCGCCAGCAGTGAGTCGGTGGGAGGGCCCTTCGAGCAGTACTTC
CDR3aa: CASSESVGGPFEQYF